Below, 23 T cell receptor beta chains from the same sample are listed, as sequenced in a study of blood T cell repertoires in COVID-19. The protocol was immunoSEQ multiplex PCR, while the TCRdb copy is restricted to in-frame clones and leaves out a portion. The table lists roughly 150,000 clones, roughly 86% of them singletons, with roughly 2.5% in the top ten. The sample taken for sequencing was peripheral blood. The receptors shown here come from an elderly woman with COVID-19, enrolled during active disease.

The genes are TRBV18 and TRBJ2-1; tentatively, D is TRBD1 (6 bases). The CDR3 is 14 residues long. V was pared by 1 base and J by 2 bases, with 6 bases between. Germline V CDR1 and CDR2: KGHSH, LQKENI. The CDR3 nucleotides read TGTGCCAGCTCACCACAGGGGGCCTACAATGAGCAGTTCTTC. Its translation: CASSPQGAYNEQFF.

The chain combines TRBV19 with TRBJ1-6, with 7 bases that match TRBD1. Germline CDR1 and CDR2: LNHDA and SQIVND (reference sequence). V shed 1 base, J shed 11 bases, and the junction held 8 bases outside the gene matches. The CDR3 totals 15 residues. The CDR3 region has the DNA TGTGCCAGTAGTATAGGCGGGACAGTGATAACACCCCTCCACTTT. Translation: CASSIGGTVITPLHF. The complete variable domain, with remaining parts taken from reference TRBV19 and TRBJ1-6, reads DGGITQSPKYLFRKEGQNVTLSCEQNLNHDAMYWYRQDPGQGLRLIYYSQIVNDFQKGDIAEGYSVSREKKESFPLTVTSAQKNPTAFYLCASSIGGTVITPLHFGNGTRLTVT.

The gene calls are TRBV20-1 and TRBJ1-5, with TRBD1 as a possible D gene (5 bases). Germline CDR1 DFQATT, CDR2 SNEGSKA (reference sequence). Trimming pared 3 bases from V and 2 bases from J, leaving 14 bases between. This CDR3 has 15 amino acids. CDR3 coding DNA: TGCAGTGCTAGTCTCGTGGGGCCGGGCAATCAGCCCCAGCATTTT. Its protein product is CSASLVGPGNQPQHF.

The chain has TRBV10-3 and TRBJ1-1; possible D gene TRBD1, 6 bases. Per the germline V gene, CDR1 is ENHRY and CDR2 is SYGVKD. CDR3 length: 14 residues. The V gene lost 2 bases and the J gene lost 4 bases, with 11 bases spanning the gap. The CDR3 DNA is TGTGCCATCAGTGAGCAGGGGTTTTCCACTGAAGCTTTCTTT. It codes for CAISEQGFSTEAFF.

This chain links TRBV27 with TRBJ2-4; 12 bases fit TRBD2. V shed 5 bases, J shed 8 bases, and the junction held 4 bases outside the gene matches. The germline CDR1 and CDR2 sequences are MNHEY and SMNVEV (reference sequence). The CDR3 sequence is 14 residues long. The CDR3 sequence is CASSPRTSGDIQYF. The CDR3 DNA reads as TGTGCCAGCAGTCCGCGGACTAGCGGGGACATTCAGTACTTC.

CDR3 DNA sequence: TGCGCCAGCAGCCTTCGAATCAGGGGAACGAACACTGAAGCTTTCTTT. It yields the protein CASSLRIRGTNTEAFF. The gene calls are TRBV5-1 and TRBJ1-1; D is possibly TRBD1 (6 bases). V shed 4 bases and J shed 1 base, with 17 bases lying between them. The germline V gene has CDR1 SGHRS and CDR2 YFSETQ. CDR3 length: 16 residues.

This chain connects TRBV6-5 to TRBJ2-1; 7 positions agree with TRBD1. CDR1 and CDR2 (germline): MNHEY, SVGAGI. The CDR3 runs 16 residues. J was trimmed by 6 bases and V by 6 bases; bases with no gene match: 14. The CDR3 loop is CASRYRGTRLGNEQFF. CDR3 DNA: TGTGCCAGCAGGTACAGGGGAACCAGGTTGGGCAATGAGCAGTTCTTC.

The rearrangement joins TRBV6-5 to TRBJ2-3, with TRBD1 identical over 8 bases. With V trimmed by 0 bases and J by 1 base, 3 bases remained unmatched. The length of the CDR3 is 16 residues. Germline CDR1 is MNHEY and CDR2 is SVGAGI. The CDR3 sequence: CASSYSTGVRTDTQYF. The CDR3 DNA sequence: TGTGCCAGCAGTTACTCGACAGGGGTCCGCACAGATACGCAGTATTTT.

This chain uses TRBV27 with TRBJ1-6; maybe TRBD1 (6 bases). Germline V gene sequence: CDR1 MNHEY, CDR2 SMNVEV (reference sequence). CDR3 length: 16 amino acids. V was pared by 5 bases and J by 5 bases, with 16 bases between. As DNA, the CDR3 is TGTGCCAGCAGTCGAGTTGCAGGGGTTCATAATTCACCCCTCCACTTT. Its protein is CASSRVAGVHNSPLHF.

This sequence joins TRBV19 and TRBJ2-3, with 11 nucleotides matching TRBD1. J was trimmed by 6 bases and V by 8 bases; bases with no gene match: 4. The CDR3 is 13 amino acids. From germline, CDR1 is LNHDA and CDR2 SQIVND (reference sequence). The CDR3 loop is CASRDRGVDTQYF. The CDR3 coding sequence is TGTGCCAGTCGGGACAGGGGGGTGGATACGCAGTATTTT. The complete variable domain, with remaining parts taken from reference TRBV19 and TRBJ2-3, reads DGGITQSPKYLFRKEGQNVTLSCEQNLNHDAMYWYRQDPGQGLRLIYYSQIVNDFQKGDIAEGYSVSREKKESFPLTVTSAQKNPTAFYLCASRDRGVDTQYFGPGTRLTVL.

The chain links TRBV7-9 to TRBJ2-1; D is uncertain. The length of the CDR3 is 13 residues. CDR1 SEHNR and CDR2 FQNEAQ come from the germline V gene (reference sequence). The germline V and J ends were trimmed by 2 bases and 7 bases, with 9 bases remaining between them. CDR3 sequence: CASSLYELNEQFF. CDR3 nucleotide sequence: TGTGCCAGCAGCTTATATGAGTTGAATGAGCAGTTCTTC.

This chain joins TRBV19 and TRBJ2-1; TRBD1 agrees at 9 bases. With 7 bases clipped from V and 12 bases from J, the junction kept 19 bases outside the gene matches. CDR1 is LNHDA and CDR2 is SQIVND in the germline V gene (reference sequence). The CDR3 contains 16 residues. CDR3 protein: CASNTLKGQGQMGQFF. The CDR3 DNA reads TGTGCCAGTAATACCCTCAAAGGACAGGGGCAAATGGGGCAGTTCTTC.

The V and J genes are TRBV2 and TRBJ1-4; 9 nucleotides align to TRBD1. The V and J ends lost 10 bases and 8 bases, in that order; junction bases with no gene match: 8. In germline, CDR1 is SNHLY, CDR2 FYNNEI. This CDR3 region has 13 residues. The CDR3 protein is CANSGTGKEKLFF. In nucleotides, the CDR3 is TGTGCCAACTCCGGGACAGGGAAAGAAAAACTGTTTTTT.

The chain combines TRBV28 with TRBJ2-7, with TRBD1 matching 8 bases. CDR1 is MDHEN, CDR2 SYDVKM, per germline. V was clipped by 3 bases and J by 6 bases; unmatched bases: 4. The CDR3 extends over 13 amino acids. CDR3 sequence reads: CASSLTGDAEQYF. The CDR3 coding sequence is TGTGCCAGCAGTTTGACAGGGGATGCCGAGCAGTACTTC.

The chain has TRBV13 and TRBJ2-2, with D possibly being TRBD1 (5 bases). Germline V gives CDR1 PRHDT, CDR2 FYEKMQ (reference sequence). Trimming removed 0 bases from V and 5 bases from J, with 16 bases in between. The CDR3 is made up of 17 amino acids. The DNA of the CDR3 is TGTGCCAGCAGCTTAGGTATATTGCAGGGTTTGACCGGGGAGCTGTTTTTT. Its protein product is CASSLGILQGLTGELFF. Complete variable domain (other parts from reference TRBV13 and TRBJ2-2): AAGVIQSPRHLIKEKRETATLKCYPIPRHDTVYWYQQGPGQDPQFLISFYEKMQSDKGSIPDRFSAQQFSDYHSELNMSSLELGDSALYFCASSLGILQGLTGELFFGEGSRLTVL.

The rearrangement joins TRBV10-3 to TRBJ2-6; the match to TRBD1 covers 7 bases. Germline CDR1 and CDR2: ENHRY and SYGVKD. There are 15 residues in the CDR3. The V segment lost 10 bases and the J segment 2 bases; nucleotides outside the gene matches: 8. Here the CDR3 reads CATTLTGAGANVLTF. CDR3 coding DNA: TGTGCCACTACTCTAACAGGGGCTGGGGCCAACGTCCTGACTTTC.

The V call is TRBV5-5, the J call TRBJ2-1; D gene uncertain. The CDR3 covers 16 residues. Germline V CDR1 and CDR2: SGHKS, YYEKEE (reference sequence). V was pared by 2 bases and J by 6 bases, with 18 bases between. The CDR3 here is CASSFLGTQMSNEQFF. The CDR3 nucleotides are TGTGCCAGCAGCTTTCTGGGCACCCAGATGAGCAATGAGCAGTTCTTC.

This sequence joins TRBV7-3 and TRBJ2-5; a weak D match, TRBD2 (7 bases). CDR3 length: 11 amino acids. V was cut by 8 bases and J by 4 bases, with 8 bases left in between. The germline V gene encodes CDR1 SGHTA and CDR2 FQGTGA. CDR3 protein: CASGGAETQYF. DNA of the CDR3: TGTGCCAGCGGGGGGGCAGAGACCCAGTACTTC.

The genes are TRBV19 and TRBJ2-7; 13 bases map to TRBD2. With V trimmed by 5 bases and J by 0 bases, 10 bases remained unmatched. The CDR3 runs to 18 residues. CDR1 and CDR2 (germline): LNHDA, SQIVND (reference sequence). CDR3 amino acids: CASSSRTSGGSSSYEQYF. The CDR3 DNA reads TGTGCCAGTAGTTCCCGGACTAGCGGGGGCTCAAGCTCCTACGAGCAGTACTTC.

This chain joins TRBV5-1 and TRBJ2-7; 8 nucleotides line up with TRBD1. The CDR3 sequence is 17 residues long. V was pared by 4 bases and J by 5 bases, with 17 bases of the junction left unmatched. Looked up from germline, CDR1 is SGHRS and CDR2 is YFSETQ. CDR3 protein: CASSGGTGPDTVHEQYF. As DNA, the CDR3 is TGCGCCAGCAGCGGCGGGACAGGCCCTGATACCGTCCACGAGCAGTACTTC. The full variable domain, its missing parts supplied by reference TRBV5-1 and TRBJ2-7, is KAGVTQTPRYLIKTRGQQVTLSCSPISGHRSVSWYQQTPGQGLQFLFEYFSETQRNKGNFPGRFSGRQFSNSRSEMNVSTLELGDSALYLCASSGGTGPDTVHEQYFGPGTRLTVT.

This clone was observed a handful of times. V usage is TRBV4-2 and J usage is TRBJ2-3; D uncertain. Germline V gene lookup returns CDR1 LGHNA and CDR2 YNFKEQ. The V and J ends lost 1 base and 4 bases respectively, with 6 bases between them. The CDR3 sequence is 13 residues long. The CDR3 coding sequence is TGTGCCAGCAGCCAAGCTTTTGCAGATACGCAGTATTTT. Translation: CASSQAFADTQYF.

The chain's CDR3 is CASSPGGLQETQYF. The DNA of the CDR3 is TGTGCCAGCAGCCCAGGGGGGTTACAAGAGACCCAGTACTTC. V gene TRBV6-5 combines with J gene TRBJ2-5; D may be TRBD1 (7 bases). Trimming took off 6 bases at V and 2 bases at J, with 13 bases between the two ends. Germline V gene lookup returns CDR1 MNHEY and CDR2 SVGAGI. The CDR3 totals 14 residues.

The rearrangement links TRBV30 to TRBJ2-1, with 9 bases lining up with TRBD2. CDR3 size: 16 residues. Germline V lookup: CDR1 GTSNPN, CDR2 SVGIG (reference sequence). V shed 0 bases, J shed 4 bases, and the junction held 7 bases outside the gene matches. CDR3 protein: CAWSVGSSGGYNEQFF. The CDR3 region has the DNA TGTGCCTGGAGTGTAGGCTCGAGCGGGGGGTACAATGAGCAGTTCTTC.